This T cell receptor beta chain was retrieved from a study of OX40 agonist ivuxolimab in advanced cancers. Study-wide background: Three dose-escalation patients had partial responses: one with hepatocellular carcinoma and two with cutaneous melanoma.

Sequencing was performed with immunoSEQ multiplex PCR; in TCRdb, only in-frame clones are kept and a portion is missing. Seen here are about 54,000 clones, about four fifths observed once, and the top ten hold 1% to 1.5%. CDR3 length equals 14 residues. The J segment lost 8 bases and the V segment lost 8 bases, leaving 11 bases of the junction unmatched. Germline CDR1 and CDR2: SGHDT and YYEEEE. Sample: CD4+ or CD8+ T cells sorted from blood, taken in a trial of the OX40 agonist ivuxolimab. V and J are TRBV5-6 and TRBJ1-4; 8 positions match TRBD1. The TCR originated in an adult with an advanced solid tumor such as melanoma, head and neck, liver or kidney cancer. As DNA, the CDR3 is TGTGCCAGGGACCAGGACAGGGCCCCCGAAAAACTGTTTTTT. Its protein product is CARDQDRAPEKLFF. Full variable domain (missing parts from reference TRBV5-6 and TRBJ1-4): DAGVTQSPTHLIKTRGQQVTLRCSPKSGHDTVSWYQQALGQGPQFIFQYYEEEERQRGNFPDRFSGHQFPNYSSELNVNALLLGDSALYLCARDQDRAPEKLFFGSGTQLSVL.